This note documents a single T cell receptor beta chain sequence. The entry originates in a study of blood T cell repertoires in COVID-19. Measured with immunoSEQ multiplex PCR; TCRdb has only the in-frame clones, and not every one. The profile covers about 260,000 clones, with over 75% appearing a single time and more than 8.5% taken by the ten largest. The sequenced sample was peripheral blood. This sequence was found in a woman aged 70 to 79 with COVID-19, enrolled during active disease.

CDR3 sequence reads: CAISESRGSGNTIYF. The CDR3 region has the DNA TGTGCCATCAGTGAGTCGAGGGGGTCTGGAAACACCATATATTTT. The rearrangement uses TRBV10-3 and TRBJ1-3; tentatively, D is TRBD1 (6 bases). V was cut by 0 bases and J by 1 base, with 7 bases left in between. The CDR3 contains 15 residues. Per germline, CDR1 ENHRY and CDR2 SYGVKD.